A selection of T cell receptor beta chains follows, all from one sample in a study of T cell changes during pregnancy in multiple sclerosis. Method: immunoSEQ multiplex PCR; TCRdb's copy keeps in-frame clones and lacks some. The data contain 50,000 to 75,000 clones, roughly nine tenths of them seen just once; the ten biggest clones take up 3.3%. Sequenced material: peripheral blood, taken in the first trimester of pregnancy. All receptors come from a female donor in good health, enrolled as a control in a pregnancy study. The CDR3 runs from the conserved cysteine through the conserved F or W. Each record gives: clone size, CDR3 length, J gene, D gene, V gene, CDR3 DNA, CDR3 protein. A D gene is named only where the DNA matches it firmly. The size entry is marked missing in some rows and otherwise reads once, few, many or a size class.

abundance: .
len: 15
j_gene: TRBJ2-7
d_gene: .
v_gene: TRBV19
CDR3nt: TGTGCCAGTAGTATATCGGGTCAGGGCGCCTACGAGCAGTACTTC
CDR3aa: CASSISGQGAYEQYF

abundance: once
len: 15
j_gene: TRBJ1-2
d_gene: TRBD1
v_gene: TRBV9
CDR3nt: TGTGCCAGCAGCCCAGACCCCGGGACAGGGGCGGGCTACACCTTC
CDR3aa: CASSPDPGTGAGYTF

abundance: .
len: 16
j_gene: TRBJ1-5
d_gene: TRBD1
v_gene: TRBV5-6
CDR3nt: TGTGCCAGCAGCTGGAATTGGGACAGTAGCAATCAGCCCCAGCATTTT
CDR3aa: CASSWNWDSSNQPQHF

abundance: once
len: 17
j_gene: TRBJ1-2
d_gene: .
v_gene: TRBV7-8
CDR3nt: TGTGCCAGCAGTCCCTATAGGGGGAATACGCCCCAGTATGGCTACACCTTC
CDR3aa: CASSPYRGNTPQYGYTF

abundance: .
len: 18
j_gene: TRBJ2-2
d_gene: TRBD2
v_gene: TRBV27
CDR3nt: TGTGCCAGCAGTTTATCCCGGACTAGCGGGTTGTATGGCGGGGAGCTGTTTTTT
CDR3aa: CASSLSRTSGLYGGELFF

abundance: .
len: 14
j_gene: TRBJ2-3
d_gene: TRBD1
v_gene: TRBV4-2
CDR3nt: TGTGCCAGCAGGGCCGGGACAGGGGGGGATACGCAGTATTTT
CDR3aa: CASRAGTGGDTQYF

abundance: once
len: 13
j_gene: TRBJ1-4
d_gene: .
v_gene: TRBV6-6
CDR3nt: TGTGCCAGCAGGGTCTCCGGAGGTGAAAAACTGTTTTTT
CDR3aa: CASRVSGGEKLFF

abundance: .
len: 19
j_gene: TRBJ2-5
d_gene: TRBD1
v_gene: TRBV28
CDR3nt: TGTGCCAGCAACGCTTCCCCAAACCAGGGGGTGGAGGACCAAGAGACCCAGTACTTC
CDR3aa: CASNASPNQGVEDQETQYF

abundance: .
len: 16
j_gene: TRBJ2-2
d_gene: .
v_gene: TRBV27
CDR3nt: TGTGCCAGCAGTTTAAAGTGGAGCCGGAACACCGGGGAGCTGTTTTTT
CDR3aa: CASSLKWSRNTGELFF

abundance: few
len: 13
j_gene: TRBJ1-2
d_gene: .
v_gene: TRBV11-3
CDR3nt: TGTGCCAGCAGCTTAGGGGGAGGCTATGGCTACACCTTC
CDR3aa: CASSLGGGYGYTF

abundance: .
len: 12
j_gene: TRBJ1-1
d_gene: TRBD1
v_gene: TRBV28
CDR3nt: TGTGCCACCCGATACCGGACAGGAGAAGCTTTCTTT
CDR3aa: CATRYRTGEAFF

abundance: .
len: 19
j_gene: TRBJ2-6
d_gene: TRBD1
v_gene: TRBV7-2
CDR3nt: TGTGCCAGCAGCGGACAGGACAGGGGTCCCGTTTCTGGGGCCAACGTCCTGACTTTC
CDR3aa: CASSGQDRGPVSGANVLTF

abundance: .
len: 14
j_gene: TRBJ1-1
d_gene: TRBD1
v_gene: TRBV7-8
CDR3nt: TGTGCCAGCAGCCCAAGCGACAAGAGGGGGCGAGCTTTCTTT
CDR3aa: CASSPSDKRGRAFF

abundance: .
len: 14
j_gene: TRBJ2-1
d_gene: .
v_gene: TRBV5-1
CDR3nt: TGCGCCAGCACTGCCACACGGGGGGCTAATGAGCAGTTCTTC
CDR3aa: CASTATRGANEQFF

abundance: .
len: 14
j_gene: TRBJ2-7
d_gene: TRBD2
v_gene: TRBV19
CDR3nt: TGTGCCAGTAGTATAACTAGCGGGAGCTATGAGCAGTACTTC
CDR3aa: CASSITSGSYEQYF